The 27 T cell receptor beta chains presented below share a single source sample, sequenced in a study of cytomegalovirus exposure and HLA in healthy donors. PCR employed 60 Vbeta and 13 Jbeta primers. The table came from immunoSEQ multiplex PCR; TCRdb's copy has only in-frame clones and leaves some out. The table has roughly 180,000 clones, about four fifths seen once; the top ten hold 2.9%. The material sequenced was PBMCs. The receptors were gathered from a female donor in good health and CMV-seronegative.

This chain uses TRBV15 with TRBJ2-1; the D gene is possibly TRBD2 (6 bases). This CDR3 region has 16 residues. Per the germline V gene, CDR1 is LNHNV and CDR2 is YYDKDF (reference sequence). V dropped 5 bases and J dropped 5 bases, with 19 bases sitting between them. The CDR3 DNA sequence: TGTGCCACCAGCCCGGGACTTGCCTCGTCCCACAATGAGCAGTTCTTC. Translating gives CATSPGLASSHNEQFF.

This sequence joins TRBV7-2 and TRBJ2-7; 10 nucleotides agree with TRBD2. Germline V CDR1 and CDR2: SGHTA, FQGNSA. The length of the CDR3 is 15 residues. V shed 5 bases, J shed 6 bases, and the junction held 10 bases outside the gene matches. The CDR3 loop reads CASSQSGRAKGEQYF. CDR3 nucleotide sequence: TGTGCCAGCAGCCAAAGCGGGAGGGCCAAAGGCGAGCAGTACTTC.

This clone was detected once. The V gene is TRBV6-5, the J gene TRBJ2-2; a possible D gene is TRBD1 (5 bases). The CDR3 loop spans 14 amino acids. Deletions cut 6 bases from V and 6 bases from J, with 14 bases between. The V gene's germline CDR1 is MNHEY and CDR2 SVGAGI. CDR3 amino acids: CASRAQGKAGELFF. DNA for the CDR3: TGTGCCAGCAGAGCCCAGGGAAAGGCCGGGGAGCTGTTTTTT.

V usage is TRBV2 and J usage is TRBJ2-3; a possible D gene is TRBD2 (5 bases). V gave up 2 bases and J gave up 0 bases, with 6 bases separating them. Germline values: CDR1 SNHLY, CDR2 FYNNEI. The CDR3 has 14 residues. The CDR3 is CASSERTSTDTQYF. The CDR3, as DNA: TGTGCCAGCAGTGAAAGGACTAGCACAGATACGCAGTATTTT.

The V and J genes are TRBV5-6 and TRBJ1-2, with D unresolved. The V end lost 1 base, the J end lost 0 bases, and 7 bases lay between the germline ends. The CDR3 consists of 14 residues. Germline CDR1 reads SGHDT; CDR2 reads YYEEEE. CDR3 region: CASSLMASNYGYTF. The DNA of the CDR3 is TGTGCCAGCAGCTTGATGGCCTCTAACTATGGCTACACCTTC.

The chain is built from TRBV27 and TRBJ2-2; D possibly corresponds to TRBD1 (5 bases). The V end was cut by 5 bases, the J end by 7 bases, with 11 bases between. The germline CDR1 and CDR2 sequences are MNHEY and SMNVEV (reference sequence). The length of the CDR3 is 13 residues. The CDR3 sequence is CASSTGTIGELFF. CDR3 DNA: TGTGCCAGCAGTACAGGAACCATCGGGGAGCTGTTTTTT.

The chain joins TRBV30 to TRBJ2-5, with D maybe TRBD2 (5 bases). The CDR3 length is 12 residues. Germline V gives CDR1 GTSNPN, CDR2 SVGIG (reference sequence). Trimming shortened V by 4 bases and J by 11 bases, and 17 bases separated the two germline ends. The CDR3 DNA reads as TGTGCCTGGACTGAGGGCCCGATGAAGCAGTACTTC. Amino acids: CAWTEGPMKQYF.

This clone was seen only once. The chain is built from TRBV29-1 and TRBJ2-7; possible D gene TRBD2, 6 bases. The germline CDR1 and CDR2 sequences are SQVTM and ANQGSEA. The CDR3 has 12 amino acids. The V and J ends lost 7 bases and 5 bases respectively, with 15 bases between them. CDR3 residues: CSAGTGRDEQYF. CDR3 nucleotides: TGCAGCGCTGGGACTGGGCGGGACGAGCAGTACTTC.

This clone was recorded only once. V usage is TRBV29-1 and J usage is TRBJ1-4, with TRBD1 identical over 8 bases. Looked up from germline, CDR1 is SQVTM and CDR2 is ANQGSEA. V dropped 3 bases and J dropped 7; count of bases not matched to a gene: 4. This CDR3 spans 13 amino acids. CDR3 in DNA: TGCAGCGTTGAGGACAGGGAAACTGAAAAACTGTTTTTT. Its protein is CSVEDRETEKLFF.

The rearrangement links TRBV7-2 to TRBJ2-7; D is possibly TRBD2 (6 bases). This CDR3 is built from 15 residues. Per germline, CDR1 SGHTA and CDR2 FQGNSA. The V end lost 6 bases, the J end lost 6 bases, and 21 bases lay between the germline ends. CDR3 region: CASRGRGLLGSEQYF. As DNA, the CDR3 is TGTGCCAGCAGGGGGCGGGGCTTACTGGGATCCGAGCAGTACTTC.

This chain connects TRBV28 to TRBJ2-7, with TRBD1 as a possible D gene (7 bases). The CDR3 spans 14 residues. CDR1 and CDR2 (germline): MDHEN, SYDVKM. The V gene lost 3 bases and the J gene lost 8 bases, with 17 bases spanning the gap. CDR3 sequence (DNA): TGTGCCAGCAGTTTTCCGGGGGACAGTCCTCAGCAGTACTTC. Protein sequence: CASSFPGDSPQQYF. Full variable domain (outside the CDR3, taken from reference TRBV28 and TRBJ2-7): DVKVTQSSRYLVKRTGEKVFLECVQDMDHENMFWYRQDPGLGLRLIYFSYDVKMKEKGDIPEGYSVSREKKERFSLILESASTNQTSMYLCASSFPGDSPQQYFGPGTRLTVT.

CDR3 protein: CASSIPGQVNYGYTF. CDR3 bases: TGTGCCAGCAGCATCCCGGGACAGGTTAACTATGGCTACACCTTC. The chain uses TRBV7-2 and TRBJ1-2; 8 nucleotides match TRBD1. The germline CDR1 and CDR2 sequences are SGHTA and FQGNSA. V lost 5 bases and J lost 1; bases outside the gene matches: 6. The CDR3 is 15 residues long.

V gene TRBV30 combines with J gene TRBJ2-7, with 7 bases that match TRBD1. V dropped 6 bases and J dropped 3; count of bases not matched to a gene: 5. Germline V gene lookup returns CDR1 GTSNPN and CDR2 SVGIG (reference sequence). The CDR3 totals 12 residues. The CDR3 nucleotides are TGTGCCTGTTGGGACAGTGGCTACGAGCAGTACTTC. It encodes CACWDSGYEQYF.

This chain links TRBV19 with TRBJ2-7; perhaps TRBD1 as D (5 bases). The CDR3 contains 13 residues. Trimming stripped 4 bases from V and 4 bases from J, with 11 bases between. CDR1 and CDR2 (germline): LNHDA, SQIVND (reference sequence). CDR3 nucleotides: TGTGCCAGTAGTAACCCCCAGGGTTACGAGCAGTACTTC. Residues: CASSNPQGYEQYF.

The chain combines TRBV5-5 with TRBJ2-3; 11 bases are a match to TRBD2. The CDR3 sequence is 18 residues long. V lost 4 bases, J lost 2 bases, and 12 bases stayed unmatched. Germline values: CDR1 SGHKS, CDR2 YYEKEE (reference sequence). CDR3 sequence reads: CASSLTPLAGASTDTQYF. The CDR3 DNA follows: TGTGCCAGCAGCCTTACTCCACTAGCGGGGGCATCCACAGATACGCAGTATTTT.

The gene calls are TRBV6-1 and TRBJ2-2; a weak D match, TRBD1 (6 bases). Looked up from germline, CDR1 is MNHNS and CDR2 is SASEGT. V gave up 8 bases and J gave up 3 bases, with 13 bases separating them. The CDR3 is 14 residues long. This CDR3 is CASLGAGHTGELFF. CDR3 nucleotide sequence: TGTGCCAGCCTGGGGGCAGGACACACCGGGGAGCTGTTTTTT.

The V and J genes are TRBV12-1 and TRBJ2-3; TRBD2, as called in the table, went unchecked against the DNA. TRBV12-1 constitutes a pseudogene. This CDR3 is 16 amino acids long. CDR3: CASSFARLQSTDTQYF. Written as DNA, the CDR3 is TGTGCCAGCAGCTTTGCTCGACTACAGAGCACAGATACGCAGTATTTT.

The chain has TRBV18 and TRBJ1-1; unclear D gene. The V gene's germline CDR1 is KGHSH and CDR2 LQKENI. CDR3 size: 15 residues. V was pared by 4 bases and J by 7 bases, with 19 bases between. In nucleotides, the CDR3 is TGTGCCAGCTCACGATCAATTAGGGAGGTGAGTGAAGCTTTCTTT. Residues: CASSRSIREVSEAFF.

This chain joins TRBV25-1 and TRBJ2-7, with TRBD2 matching 7 bases. Germline V gene data show CDR1 as MGHDK and CDR2 as SYGVNS. After removal of 1 base from V and 4 bases from J, the junction contained 7 bases not matched to a gene. The CDR3 has 15 amino acids. The CDR3 loop is CASSESTGTTYEQYF. Written as DNA, the CDR3 is TGTGCCAGCAGTGAATCTACCGGGACTACTTACGAGCAGTACTTC.

The gene calls are TRBV7-9 and TRBJ2-3, with a tentative D call TRBD2 (6 bases). This CDR3 spans 15 amino acids. The V and J ends lost 4 bases and 6 bases respectively, with 17 bases between them. Per the germline V gene, CDR1 is SEHNR and CDR2 is FQNEAQ (reference sequence). The CDR3 nucleotides are TGTGCCAGCAGCTCCGAAGGGAGGCCGGGGGATACGCAGTATTTT. Protein: CASSSEGRPGDTQYF.

This clone was seen once. A junction boundary mismatches the germline segment, possibly from a read error. The V gene is TRBV7-9, the J gene TRBJ1-5; D not certain. The CDR3 is 12 residues long. Germline V gives CDR1 SEHNR, CDR2 FQNEAQ (reference sequence). CDR3 sequence reads: CSSSLGAQPQHF. CDR3 DNA sequence: TGTTCCAGCAGCTTAGGAGCTCAGCCCCAGCATTTT.

This sequence joins TRBV29-1 and TRBJ1-2, with a tentative D call TRBD1 (6 bases). Trimming removed 0 bases from V and 5 bases from J, with 28 bases in between. The CDR3 spans 19 residues. Germline V gene lookup returns CDR1 SQVTM and CDR2 ANQGSEA. The CDR3: CSVEDHLFDPQGNPYGYTF. The DNA of the CDR3 is TGCAGCGTTGAAGATCACCTTTTTGATCCACAGGGCAATCCTTATGGCTACACCTTC.

The J gene is TRBJ1-2, the V gene TRBV6-5; D is ambiguous. V was clipped by 9 bases and J by 5 bases, with 7 bases between them. The CDR3 contains 10 residues. Germline V lookup: CDR1 MNHEY, CDR2 SVGAGI. The CDR3 sequence is CASFSYGYTF. CDR3 sequence (DNA): TGTGCCAGTTTTTCATATGGCTACACCTTC.

The J gene is TRBJ2-7, the V gene TRBV19, with 10 bases that match TRBD1. Trimming removed 5 bases from V and 1 base from J; junction bases left unmatched: 5. The CDR3 contains 15 residues. Germline assignment: CDR1 LNHDA and CDR2 SQIVND (reference sequence). CDR3 sequence: CASSRQGAKSYEQYF. The CDR3 DNA follows: TGTGCCAGTAGTCGACAGGGGGCAAAGTCCTACGAGCAGTACTTC.

The CDR3 coding sequence is TGTGCCAGCAGTTACTCCCCGGTAACTGGAAACACCATATATTTT. Translating it yields CASSYSPVTGNTIYF. The chain is built from TRBV6-6 and TRBJ1-3; D remains ambiguous. Trimming pared 0 bases from V and 2 bases from J, leaving 8 bases between. This CDR3 region has 15 residues. CDR1 is MNHNY and CDR2 is SVGAGI in the germline V gene (reference sequence).

The chain joins TRBV7-9 to TRBJ2-1; TRBD2 matches 7 bases. Per germline, CDR1 SEHNR and CDR2 FQNEAQ (reference sequence). The CDR3 has 16 amino acids. Trimming removed 0 bases from V and 1 base from J; junction bases left unmatched: 3. In DNA, the CDR3 is TGTGCCAGCAGCTTAGCGGGGGGACTATCCTACAATGAGCAGTTCTTC. Translating it yields CASSLAGGLSYNEQFF.

The J gene is TRBJ2-3, the V gene TRBV4-2, with 8 bases lining up with TRBD2. The CDR3 consists of 14 residues. Per the germline V gene, CDR1 is LGHNA and CDR2 is YNFKEQ. V was pared by 9 bases and J by 4 bases, with 9 bases of the junction left unmatched. The CDR3, as DNA: TGTGCCAGTAGATCAGCGGGGGACTCAGATACGCAGTATTTT. Protein product: CASRSAGDSDTQYF.